The 9 T cell receptor beta chains reported below all come from one sample, sequenced in a study of spatial heterogeneity in lung cancer. Time point described: sample taken at primary tumor resection. The input material, whole RNA from tumor, nontumor lung or frozen PBMC, was sequenced unsorted. TCRdb used MiXCR to reprocess the 5' RACE reads, holding one entry per CDR3 protein. The table has roughly 48,000 distinct CDR3 sequences, less than 5.5% seen once. The input for sequencing was PBMCs, taken at surgery. These receptors were collected from a male donor with early-stage non-small cell lung cancer.

The sample holds many counts of this clonotype. The V call is TRBV27, the J call TRBJ2-5, with D tentatively TRBD1 or TRBD2 (5 bases each). CDR3 size: 14 residues. V was clipped by 3 bases and J by 5 bases, with 13 bases between them. Germline lookup yields CDR1 MNHEY and CDR2 SMNVEV (reference sequence). The DNA of the CDR3 is TGTGCCAGCAGTTTTATTGGGGGATCCGAGACCCAGTACTTC. Its translation is CASSFIGGSETQYF.

This clonotype was observed at least ten times. The V and J genes are TRBV20-1 and TRBJ2-1, with a weak D call TRBD2 (6 bases). With 3 bases removed from V and 7 bases from J, the gap between germline ends came to 22 bases. The CDR3 is made up of 16 amino acids. The germline V gene has CDR1 DFQATT and CDR2 SNEGSKA (reference sequence). The CDR3 reads CSASGTEGRFFNEQFF. The CDR3 DNA reads TGCAGTGCTAGTGGCACGGAGGGTAGATTTTTTAATGAGCAGTTCTTC.

This clonotype was seen many times. The chain couples TRBV5-1 to TRBJ2-6; the D is unclear. The CDR3 spans 15 residues. The germline V gene encodes CDR1 SGHRS and CDR2 YFSETQ. Deletions cut 3 bases from V and 2 bases from J, with 9 bases between. The DNA of the CDR3 is TGCGCCAGCAGCTCCCCGTCCGCTGGGGCCAACGTCCTGACTTTC. Translating gives CASSSPSAGANVLTF.

This clonotype appeared many times. V gene TRBV11-3 combines with J gene TRBJ1-1, with TRBD1 matching 7 bases. CDR1 is SGHNT and CDR2 is YENEEA in the germline V gene. This CDR3 has 14 residues. V gave up 6 bases and J gave up 1 base; unmatched junction bases: 5. The CDR3 bases are TGTGCCAGCAGTTTACAGGGGCAGAACACTGAAGCTTTCTTT. This sequence encodes CASSLQGQNTEAFF.

Many counts were recorded for this clonotype. The chain joins TRBV7-2 to TRBJ1-4, with TRBD1 identical over 9 bases. The CDR3 length is 14 residues. Germline CDR1 reads SGHTA; CDR2 reads FQGNSA. Trimming at V came to 5 bases and at J to 8 bases, leaving 6 bases not matched to a gene. The DNA of the CDR3 is TGTGCCAGCAGCGAGGACAGGGGACCCGAAAAACTGTTTTTT. This gives the protein CASSEDRGPEKLFF.

This clonotype was recorded at least ten times. V and J are TRBV19 and TRBJ1-5; maybe TRBD1 (5 bases). V was trimmed by 6 bases and J by 0 bases, leaving 15 bases between them. CDR3 length equals 16 residues. Germline V gene lookup returns CDR1 LNHDA and CDR2 SQIVND (reference sequence). CDR3 in amino acids: CASREGKNRSNQPQHF. The CDR3 DNA follows: TGTGCCAGTAGGGAGGGGAAAAATCGTAGCAATCAGCCCCAGCATTTT.

Notes on this clonotype: The germline gene is not matched at one end of the junction; a read error may be the cause. The V call is TRBV27, the J call TRBJ2-1; D possibly corresponds to TRBD2 (6 bases). Germline CDR1 MNHEY, CDR2 SMNVEV (reference sequence). The CDR3 is made up of 16 amino acids. The CDR3 coding sequence is TGTGCGAGCAGTCACGGGACTCGCGGCTCCTACAATGAGCAGTTCTTC. Residues: CASSHGTRGSYNEQFF.

This clonotype was found many times. V usage is TRBV9 and J usage is TRBJ2-3; 7 positions agree with TRBD1. After removal of 4 bases from V and 4 bases from J, the junction contained 6 bases not matched to a gene. Germline-derived CDR1 and CDR2 are SGDLS and YYNGEE. This CDR3 has 14 residues. The CDR3 DNA is TGTGCCAGCAGCTTCTCAGGGGGACCAGATACGCAGTATTTT. Protein: CASSFSGGPDTQYF.

This clonotype was detected many times. This CDR3 is CASSLAGISTDTQYF. The CDR3 nucleotides read TGTGCCAGCAGCTTAGCGGGCATCAGCACAGATACGCAGTATTTT. The J gene is TRBJ2-3, the V gene TRBV7-2; the D is unclear. V was shortened by 0 bases and J by 0 bases, with 7 bases between the two germline ends. Germline values: CDR1 SGHTA, CDR2 FQGNSA. CDR3 size: 15 residues.